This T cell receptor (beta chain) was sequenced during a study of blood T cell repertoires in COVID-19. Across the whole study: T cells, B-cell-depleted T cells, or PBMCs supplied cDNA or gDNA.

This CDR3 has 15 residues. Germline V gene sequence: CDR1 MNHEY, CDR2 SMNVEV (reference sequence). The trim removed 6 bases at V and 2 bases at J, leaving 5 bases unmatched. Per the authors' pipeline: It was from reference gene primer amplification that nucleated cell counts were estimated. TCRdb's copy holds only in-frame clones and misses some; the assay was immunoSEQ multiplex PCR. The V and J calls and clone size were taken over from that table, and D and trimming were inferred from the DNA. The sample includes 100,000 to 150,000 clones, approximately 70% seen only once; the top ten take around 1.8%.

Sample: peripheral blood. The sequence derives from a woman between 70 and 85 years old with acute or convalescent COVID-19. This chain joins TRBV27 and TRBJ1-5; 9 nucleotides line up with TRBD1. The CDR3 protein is CASRPTGGGNQPQHF. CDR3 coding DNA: TGTGCCAGCAGACCGACAGGGGGTGGCAATCAGCCCCAGCATTTT.